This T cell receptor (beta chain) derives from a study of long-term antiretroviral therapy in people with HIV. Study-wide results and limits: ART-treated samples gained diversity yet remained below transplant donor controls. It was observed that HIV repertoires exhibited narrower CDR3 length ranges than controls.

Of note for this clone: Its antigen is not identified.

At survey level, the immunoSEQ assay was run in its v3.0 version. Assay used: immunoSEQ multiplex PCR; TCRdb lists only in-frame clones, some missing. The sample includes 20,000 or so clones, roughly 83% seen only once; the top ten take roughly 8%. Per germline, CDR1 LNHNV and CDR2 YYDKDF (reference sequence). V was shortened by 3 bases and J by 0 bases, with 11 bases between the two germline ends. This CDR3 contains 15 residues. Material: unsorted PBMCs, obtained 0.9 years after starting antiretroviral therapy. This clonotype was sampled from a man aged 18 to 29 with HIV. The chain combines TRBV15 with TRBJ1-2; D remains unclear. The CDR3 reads CATSSRDGTNYGYTF. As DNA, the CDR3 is TGTGCCACCAGCAGCAGAGACGGCACTAACTATGGCTACACCTTC.